This record looks at one T cell receptor (beta chain) sequence and its context. What it recognizes is unknown. Data came from immunoSEQ multiplex PCR; TCRdb stores just in-frame clones and leaves some out. This table holds some 680,000 clones, approximately 73% found once. This entry is derived from a study of shared clonotypes between healthy human individuals. Findings and caveats of the study: Clonotypes shared by all four donors outscored non-shared clonotypes in generation probability.

Negatively enriched CD4+ T cells were divided by CD45RA into naive and memory. Germline V CDR1 and CDR2: SGHTA, FQGNSA. The length of the CDR3 is 14 residues. V was clipped by 4 bases and J by 4 bases, with 13 bases between them. The clonotype comes from a young woman in good health. V and J are TRBV7-2 and TRBJ1-1; D is perhaps TRBD1 (5 bases). The sample comprised memory CD4+ T cells sorted from blood. Noted subset: CD45RA-negative fraction. DNA for the CDR3: TGTGCCAGCAGCTCGACAGCGAGGGGCACTGAAGCTTTCTTT. It yields the protein CASSSTARGTEAFF.